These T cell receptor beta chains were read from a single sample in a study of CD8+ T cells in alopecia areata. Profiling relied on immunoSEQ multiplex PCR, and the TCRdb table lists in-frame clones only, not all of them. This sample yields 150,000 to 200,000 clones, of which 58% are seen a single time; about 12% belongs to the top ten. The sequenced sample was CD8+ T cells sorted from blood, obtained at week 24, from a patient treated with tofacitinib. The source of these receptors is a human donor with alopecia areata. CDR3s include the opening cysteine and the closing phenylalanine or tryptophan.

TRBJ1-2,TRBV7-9,CASSLGVGGYGYTF
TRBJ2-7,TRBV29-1,CSVEDRGLTGQVPEQYF
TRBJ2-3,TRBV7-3,CASSPHQGRVDTQYF
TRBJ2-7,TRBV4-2,CASSQDHAPGAYEQYF
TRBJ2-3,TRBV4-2,CASSLKPGGWDTQYF
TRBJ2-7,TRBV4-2,CASSQERTHSYEQYF
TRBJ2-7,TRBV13,CASSSSAYEQYF
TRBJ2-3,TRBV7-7,CASSLVLRDTQYF
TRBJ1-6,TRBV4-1,CASSQDSRGSYRGSPLHF
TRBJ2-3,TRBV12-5,CASGASGTGLDTQYF
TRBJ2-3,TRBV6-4,CASSEGQDTDTQYF
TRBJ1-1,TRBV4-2,CASTTTILNTEAFF
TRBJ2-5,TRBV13,CASSHQETQYF
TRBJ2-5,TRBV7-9,CASSLQGKQTQYF
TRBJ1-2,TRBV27,CASSKTVMGGYTF
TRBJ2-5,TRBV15,CATSRGSETQYF
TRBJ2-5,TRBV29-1,CSGEGALGWETQYF
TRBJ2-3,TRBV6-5,CASSFLAGGTTDTQYF
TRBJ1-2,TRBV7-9,CASSSPIAGGTGYTF
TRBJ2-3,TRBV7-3,CASSLGTDTQYF
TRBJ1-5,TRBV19,CASRKHNQPQHF
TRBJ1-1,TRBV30,CAWSVRRIEAFF
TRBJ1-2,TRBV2,CASSDDGMDYGYTF
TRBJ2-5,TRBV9,CASSVGDSKETQYF
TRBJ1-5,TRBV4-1,CASSQVGGAKQPQHF
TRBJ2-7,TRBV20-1,CSAGGTYEQYF
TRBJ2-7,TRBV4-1,CASSQKQGNPSYEQYF
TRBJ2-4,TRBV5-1,CASSSSLRDTFQYF
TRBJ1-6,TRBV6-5,CASGGSPLHF
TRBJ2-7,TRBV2,CAIPGQNSYEQYF
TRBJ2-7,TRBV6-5,CATSVAAAYEQYF
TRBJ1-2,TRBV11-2,CASSSYLRGYTF
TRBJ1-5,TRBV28,CASSFVFPRRHQPQHF
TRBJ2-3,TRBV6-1,CASSEARLAGGFTDTQYF
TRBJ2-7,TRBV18,CASSMGLSYEQYF
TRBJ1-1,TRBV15,CATSRSPGGMVIPEAFF
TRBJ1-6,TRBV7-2,CASSEGNSPLHF
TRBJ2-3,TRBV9,CASSVGGDTQYF
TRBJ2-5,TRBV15,CATSRDLGTQYF
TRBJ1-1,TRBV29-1,CSVIARPRTNTEAFF
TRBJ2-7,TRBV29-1,CSVHLVNSYEQYF
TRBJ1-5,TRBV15,CATSRTGPARSNQPQHF
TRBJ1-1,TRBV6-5,CASSYIGGTEAFF
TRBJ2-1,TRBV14,CASRDRGTYNEQFF